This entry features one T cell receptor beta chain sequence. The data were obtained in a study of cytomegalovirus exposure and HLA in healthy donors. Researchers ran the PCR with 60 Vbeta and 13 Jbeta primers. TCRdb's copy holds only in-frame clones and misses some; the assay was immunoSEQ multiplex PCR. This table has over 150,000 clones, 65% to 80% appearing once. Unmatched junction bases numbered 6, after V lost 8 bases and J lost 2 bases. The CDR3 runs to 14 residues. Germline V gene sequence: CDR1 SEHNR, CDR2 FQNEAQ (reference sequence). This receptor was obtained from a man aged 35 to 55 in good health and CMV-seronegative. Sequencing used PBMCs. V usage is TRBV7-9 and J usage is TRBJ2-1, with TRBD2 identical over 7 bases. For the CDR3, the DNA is TGTGCCAGCGGGGGGGAGAGAACCTACAATGAGCAGTTCTTC. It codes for CASGGERTYNEQFF.